The clone carrying this T cell receptor beta chain was seen once. The antigen is unknown. The data were taken from a study of cytomegalovirus exposure and HLA in healthy donors. Study-wide context: Among the approximately 400 genotyped donors, more than 70% were placed in the Caucasian-associated ancestry cluster.

PCR used 60 Vbeta primers and 13 Jbeta primers. Profiling relied on immunoSEQ multiplex PCR, and the TCRdb table lists in-frame clones only, not all of them. The data contain just over 150,000 clones, roughly 80% of them singletons. Broader study findings: HLA alleles were associated with around 17,000 TCR beta sequences in a later analysis at 0.05 false discovery rate. Most subjects' HLA-A and HLA-B alleles were reportedly predicted from TCR beta sequences. Relative to the approximately 630-donor mean, N-insertions were reportedly fewer in an Asian-associated ancestry cluster in a later analysis.

Material for sequencing was PBMCs. This clonotype originated in a woman between 50 and 59 years old in good health and CMV-seropositive.

The CDR3 protein is CASSSTGLSGNTIYF. The CDR3 DNA reads as TGCGCCAGCAGCTCCACAGGTCTCTCTGGAAACACCATATATTTT. The chain employs TRBV5-1 and TRBJ1-3; perhaps TRBD1 as D (5 bases). CDR3 length: 15 amino acids. Trimming removed 3 bases from V and 0 bases from J, with 10 bases in between. Germline CDR1 and CDR2: SGHRS and YFSETQ.